The 2 T cell receptor beta chains presented below share a single source sample, sequenced in a study of blood T cell repertoires in COVID-19. The data were produced by immunoSEQ multiplex PCR, yet TCRdb's version contains in-frame clones alone and is incomplete. The sample has around 170,000 clones, about 91% seen once. Sequencing input: peripheral blood. Receptor source: a woman aged 30 to 39 with acute or convalescent COVID-19.

This clone showed up just once. The chain combines TRBV6-1 with TRBJ2-3, with TRBD1 matching over 7 bases. J was trimmed by 5 bases and V by 2 bases; bases with no gene match: 1. The CDR3 length is 13 residues. Germline assignment: CDR1 MNHNS and CDR2 SASEGT. CDR3 in DNA: TGTGCCAGCAGTGAAACAGGGGAAGATACGCAGTATTTT. Residues: CASSETGEDTQYF.

J is TRBJ2-2 and V is TRBV28; 10 bases agree with TRBD2. The CDR3 runs to 14 residues. Trimming at V came to 7 bases and at J to 8 bases, leaving 7 bases not matched to a gene. Germline lookup yields CDR1 MDHEN and CDR2 SYDVKM. DNA for the CDR3: TGTGCCAGCATTGGGACTAGCGACGGGGGGGAGCTGTTTTTT. Protein sequence: CASIGTSDGGELFF.